This T cell receptor (beta chain) was profiled in a study of T cells in Graves' hyperthyroidism and ophthalmopathy. Amplified TCR beta CDR3 regions derived from RNA transcripts. First-round RT-PCR with HTBI primers amplified the TCR CDR3 region. TCRdb itself ran the multiplex PCR reads through MiXCR, one entry per CDR3 protein. The sample lists approximately 420,000 distinct CDR3 sequences, 15% seen once, with around a third in the top ten. Details on this clonotype: A much larger clone differs from this one at a single base, so this may be a read error.

Trimming stripped 2 bases from V and 3 bases from J, with 7 bases between. Germline-derived CDR1 and CDR2 are SEHNR and FQNEAQ (reference sequence). The CDR3 is 13 residues long. This sequence originates from a woman younger than 45 with Graves' hyperthyroidism. The rearrangement uses TRBV7-9 and TRBJ1-1; weak D call: TRBD1 (5 bases). The sample was blood. CDR3 sequence (DNA): TGTGCCAGCAGCTTAATGGGGGACACTGAAGCTTTCTTT. This encodes CASSLMGDTEAFF.